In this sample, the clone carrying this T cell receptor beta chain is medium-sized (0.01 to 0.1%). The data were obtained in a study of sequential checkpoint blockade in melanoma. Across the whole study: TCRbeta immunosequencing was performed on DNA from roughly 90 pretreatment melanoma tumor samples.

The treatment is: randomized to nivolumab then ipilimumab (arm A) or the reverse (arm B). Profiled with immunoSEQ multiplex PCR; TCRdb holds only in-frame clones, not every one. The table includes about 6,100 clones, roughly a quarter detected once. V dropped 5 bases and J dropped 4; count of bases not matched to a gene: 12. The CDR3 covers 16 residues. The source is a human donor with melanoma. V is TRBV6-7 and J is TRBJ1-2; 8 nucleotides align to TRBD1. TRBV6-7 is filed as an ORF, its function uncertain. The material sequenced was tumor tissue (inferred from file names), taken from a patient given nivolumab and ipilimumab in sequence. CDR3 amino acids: CASSAFPGGDGYGYTF. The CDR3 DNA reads TGTGCCAGCAGTGCTTTTCCAGGGGGCGATGGCTATGGCTACACCTTC.